The 29 T cell receptor beta chains below were found in one sample sequenced in a study of T cell repertoires in cytomegalovirus infection. Each CDR3 protein is one row after TCRdb ran MiXCR on the reads. The sample comprises some 170,000 distinct CDR3 sequences, roughly 15% of which are singletons, and almost 25% rests with the top ten. Source material: CD8+ T cells from PBMCs. These receptors all stem from a human donor in good health (CMV status not recorded). Some clones in this sample may be carry-over from other donors' samples.

A remark on this clonotype: The CDR3 end shows no conserved phenylalanine or tryptophan, and so a read error is likely. The rearrangement joins TRBV7-9 to TRBJ2-7; the D gene is possibly TRBD2 (5 bases). CDR3 length: 15 amino acids. V was trimmed by 4 bases and J by 4 bases, leaving 17 bases between them. Germline CDR1 is SEHNR and CDR2 is FQNEAQ (reference sequence). The CDR3: CASSSSGSPFYEQYL. CDR3 coding DNA: TGTGCCAGCAGCTCCTCGGGGTCCCCCTTTTACGAGCAGTACTTG.

This clonotype was counted at least ten times. This chain's CDR3 is CASSLDLTGEGTGELFF. The CDR3 nucleotides read TGTGCCAGCAGCTTAGATCTGACAGGCGAAGGCACCGGGGAGCTGTTTTTT. The chain recombines TRBV11-3 with TRBJ2-2, with a weak D call TRBD1 (6 bases). The germline V gene encodes CDR1 SGHNT and CDR2 YENEEA. The V and J ends lost 0 bases and 4 bases respectively, with 15 bases between them. This CDR3 region has 17 residues.

This rearrangement joins TRBV6-2 or TRBV6-3 to TRBJ2-7; the D is unclear. The germline CDR1 and CDR2 sequences are MNHEY and SVGEGT. V dropped 0 bases and J dropped 0 bases, with 15 bases sitting between them. The CDR3 runs to 17 residues. The CDR3 region is CASSYSKSEGSSYEQYF. The CDR3 coding sequence is TGTGCCAGCAGTTACTCGAAGTCAGAAGGAAGCTCCTACGAGCAGTACTTC.

This clonotype was seen a few times. This rearrangement joins TRBV6-2 or TRBV6-3 to TRBJ2-4; TRBD1 is a possible D gene (5 bases). V lost 4 bases and J lost 0, with 10 bases in between. The CDR3 is 15 residues long. In germline, CDR1 is MNHEY, CDR2 SVGEGT. CDR3 coding DNA: TGTGCCAGCAGTTTTCAGGGTCTAGCCAAAAACATTCAGTACTTC. Protein sequence: CASSFQGLAKNIQYF.

This clonotype was detected only a few times. The chain joins TRBV27 to TRBJ2-1; tentative D call: TRBD2 (6 bases). Deletions cut 7 bases from V and 5 bases from J, with 21 bases between. The CDR3 is made up of 16 amino acids. From germline, CDR1 is MNHEY and CDR2 SMNVEV (reference sequence). CDR3: CASNQLGGYGHNEQFF. Here the CDR3 DNA reads TGTGCCAGCAACCAATTGGGAGGATACGGCCACAATGAGCAGTTCTTC.

V gene TRBV7-9 combines with J gene TRBJ1-3, with a possible D match to TRBD1 (5 bases). Germline assignment: CDR1 SEHNR and CDR2 FQNEAQ (reference sequence). Between the trimmed V and J ends, which lost 4 bases and 0 bases, there was a span of 13 bases. This CDR3 spans 16 amino acids. The CDR3 DNA reads TGTGCCAGCAGCTCAACTACAGGCAGCTCTGGAAACACCATATATTTT. Amino acids: CASSSTTGSSGNTIYF.

By share of the sample, this clonotype is medium-sized. V gene TRBV6-2 or TRBV6-3 combines with J gene TRBJ1-1; D is possibly TRBD1 (6 bases). The V gene lost 1 base and the J gene lost 1 base, with 22 bases spanning the gap. Looked up from germline, CDR1 is MNHEY and CDR2 is SVGEGT. This CDR3 has 19 amino acids. CDR3 sequence: CASSYFHNLSGQRNTEAFF. Written as DNA, the CDR3 is TGTGCCAGCAGTTACTTCCACAATCTTTCGGGACAAAGGAACACTGAAGCTTTCTTT.

This clonotype was seen many times. The chain recombines TRBV7-2 with TRBJ2-7, with 8 bases lining up with TRBD2. Trimming cost V 7 bases and J 0 bases; bases outside gene matches: 5. CDR1 is SGHTA and CDR2 is FQGNSA in the germline V gene. The CDR3 is made up of 14 amino acids. CDR3 coding DNA: TGTGCCAGCACTAGCGGGCCGAGCTCCTACGAGCAGTACTTC. The encoded protein is CASTSGPSSYEQYF.

Only a few counts were recorded for this clonotype. V is TRBV7-8 and J is TRBJ2-5; D might be TRBD1 (5 bases). Trimming left V 5 bases short and J 2 bases short, with 9 bases between. The CDR3 runs to 13 residues. The V gene's germline CDR1 is SGHVS and CDR2 FQNEAQ. Here the CDR3 reads CASSVQGQETQYF. In DNA form, the CDR3 reads TGTGCCAGCAGCGTTCAGGGACAAGAGACCCAGTACTTC.

This chain connects TRBV9 to TRBJ2-5, with D perhaps matching TRBD2 (6 bases). The germline CDR1 and CDR2 sequences are SGDLS and YYNGEE. The length of the CDR3 is 15 residues. V shed 0 bases and J shed 2 bases, with 11 bases lying between them. In DNA, the CDR3 is TGTGCCAGCAGCGTAGTAGGGACTCAGCAAGAGACCCAGTACTTC. Encoded protein: CASSVVGTQQETQYF.

This clonotype showed up just a few times. DNA for the CDR3: TGTGCCAGCAGCGTAGGGGAAGCAGGGGTGAACACTGAAGCTTTCTTT. Translation: CASSVGEAGVNTEAFF. The genes are TRBV9 and TRBJ1-1, with D possibly matching TRBD1 (6 bases). CDR1 is SGDLS, CDR2 YYNGEE, per germline. Trimming took 0 bases from V and 0 from J, leaving 12 bases between them. The CDR3 has 16 residues. Using reference TRBV9 and TRBJ1-1 for the parts outside the CDR3, the full variable domain is DSGVTQTPKHLITATGQRVTLRCSPRSGDLSVYWYQQSLDQGLQFLIQYYNGEERAKGNILERFSAQQFPDLHSELNLSSLELGDSALYFCASSVGEAGVNTEAFFGQGTRLTVV.

This sequence joins TRBV7-9 and TRBJ2-5; 8 bases match TRBD1. The CDR3 runs to 17 residues. Germline CDR1 SEHNR, CDR2 FQNEAQ (reference sequence). The J segment lost 1 base and the V segment lost 2 bases, leaving 9 bases of the junction unmatched. CDR3 nucleotides: TGTGCCAGCAGCTTATTGGAGGGACAGGACGGCCAAGAGACCCAGTACTTC. This translates into CASSLLEGQDGQETQYF.

The chain employs TRBV5-1 and TRBJ2-1; the D gene is possibly TRBD1 (6 bases). CDR1 and CDR2 from the germline V gene are SGHRS and YFSETQ. The CDR3 is 16 amino acids. V shed 0 bases and J shed 6 bases, with 16 bases lying between them. CDR3 DNA: TGCGCCAGCAGCTTGGCCGTCACAGGGAATGGCAATGAGCAGTTCTTC. Its translation is CASSLAVTGNGNEQFF.

Comments on this clonotype: An end of the junction differs from the germline gene, which may be a read error. The rearrangement uses TRBV7-2 and TRBJ2-3, with 8 bases lining up with TRBD2. CDR3 length: 18 amino acids. The germline CDR1 and CDR2 sequences are SGHTA and FQGNSA. The CDR3 DNA is TGTGCCAGCAGCTTAGCGAGGGGCGGGGGGCCCCGCACAGATACGCAGTGTTTT. Its protein product is CASSLARGGGPRTDTQCF.

The gene calls are TRBV12-3 or TRBV12-4 and TRBJ2-7, with 13 bases fitting TRBD2. CDR3 size: 16 residues. J lost 2 bases, V lost 7 bases, and 8 bases had no gene match. The CDR3 region is CASTLGTSGDPYEQYF. The DNA of the CDR3 is TGTGCCAGCACCCTCGGGACTAGCGGGGACCCCTACGAGCAGTACTTC.

This clonotype was seen a handful of times. The chain joins TRBV5-1 to TRBJ2-3; TRBD2 matches 7 bases. CDR1 SGHRS and CDR2 YFSETQ come from the germline V gene. The V and J ends lost 4 bases and 4 bases, in that order; junction bases with no gene match: 6. The CDR3 runs 14 residues. CDR3 sequence: CASSPELAPDTQYF. The CDR3, as DNA: TGCGCCAGCAGCCCAGAACTAGCGCCAGATACGCAGTATTTT.

The genes are TRBV28 and TRBJ2-7; D is undetermined. V was shortened by 7 bases and J by 2 bases, with 12 bases between the two germline ends. This CDR3 comprises 13 residues. Germline-derived CDR1 and CDR2 are MDHEN and SYDVKM. CDR3 protein: CASTPRVPYEQYF. Here the CDR3 DNA reads TGTGCCAGCACTCCAAGGGTCCCCTACGAGCAGTACTTC.

The gene calls are TRBV12-3 or TRBV12-4 and TRBJ1-5; no reliable D call. The CDR3 loop spans 14 amino acids. V lost 1 base, J lost 5 bases, and 9 bases lay in between. CDR3 bases: TGTGCCAGCAGTTTAGGGGGTTTGTATCAGCCCCAGCATTTT. Amino acid sequence: CASSLGGLYQPQHF.

This chain connects TRBV7-9 to TRBJ1-1; D ambiguous. This CDR3 is built from 17 residues. Trimming took 2 bases from V and 3 from J, leaving 19 bases between them. Germline values: CDR1 SEHNR, CDR2 FQNEAQ (reference sequence). Here the CDR3 reads CASSLQGEGDRDTEAFF. The CDR3 nucleotides read TGTGCCAGCAGCTTACAAGGCGAGGGCGACCGGGACACTGAAGCTTTCTTT. Together with reference TRBV7-9 and TRBJ1-1, the CDR3 gives the full variable domain: DTGVSQNPRHKITKRGQNVTFRCDPISEHNRLYWYRQTLGQGPEFLTYFQNEAQLEKSRLLSDRFSAERPKGSFSTLEIQRTEQGDSAMYLCASSLQGEGDRDTEAFFGQGTRLTVV.

About this clonotype itself: This sequence may be a read error, since a much larger clone differs from it by one base. The chain's CDR3 is CASSLGLAYDEQFF. The DNA for the CDR3 is TGCGCCAGCAGCCTAGGACTAGCGTATGATGAGCAGTTCTTC. The chain carries TRBV4-1 and TRBJ2-1; 9 positions agree with TRBD2. Germline CDR1 and CDR2: MGHRA and YSYEKL. The CDR3 has 14 residues. V was clipped by 4 bases and J by 8 bases; unmatched bases: 6.

This rearrangement joins TRBV7-9 to TRBJ1-1; D is unresolved. V was cut by 4 bases and J by 11 bases, with 17 bases left in between. Germline lookup yields CDR1 SEHNR and CDR2 FQNEAQ (reference sequence). The CDR3 has 13 residues. The CDR3 region has the DNA TGTGCCAGCAGCTCGAGGTACACCCGTGACGCTTTCTTT. Translated, it gives CASSSRYTRDAFF.

The genes are TRBV6-1 and TRBJ2-1; perhaps TRBD2 as D (5 bases). Germline CDR1 MNHNS, CDR2 SASEGT. Trimming shortened V by 4 bases and J by 2 bases, and 9 bases separated the two germline ends. There are 14 residues in the CDR3. CDR3 sequence reads: CASSGAATYNEQFF. The CDR3 nucleotides read TGTGCCAGCAGTGGAGCGGCTACCTACAATGAGCAGTTCTTC.

In nucleotides, the CDR3 is TGTGCCAGCAGTTCACGACAGCTAAGTGAAGAGACCCAGTACTTC. This translates into CASSSRQLSEETQYF. The chain links TRBV7-8 to TRBJ2-5; a possible D gene is TRBD1 (5 bases). The CDR3 is made up of 15 amino acids. V shed 6 bases and J shed 3 bases, with 17 bases lying between them. Germline-derived CDR1 and CDR2 are SGHVS and FQNEAQ.

This clonotype was found a few times. An end of the junction differs from the germline gene, which may be a read error. The chain uses TRBV7-8 and TRBJ1-4; TRBD1 matches 11 bases. Germline CDR1 reads SGHVS; CDR2 reads FQNEAQ. The CDR3 contains 12 residues. Written as DNA, the CDR3 is TGTGCCAGCAGCTCGGACAGGGGGCAATTCTCTTTT. This gives the protein CASSSDRGQFSF. The complete variable domain, with remaining parts taken from reference TRBV7-8 and TRBJ1-4, reads GAGVSQSPRYKVAKRGQDVALRCDPISGHVSLFWYQQALGQGPEFLTYFQNEAQLDKSGLPSDRFFAERPEGSVSTLKIQRTQQEDSAVYLCASSSDRGQFSFGSGTQLSVL.

There are a few counts of this clonotype. The chain is built from TRBV5-6 and TRBJ1-5; maybe TRBD1 (6 bases). In germline, CDR1 is SGHDT, CDR2 YYEEEE. V was clipped by 5 bases and J by 3 bases, with 15 bases between them. The CDR3 extends over 15 amino acids. As DNA, the CDR3 is TGTGCCAGCAGTTACGCCCGGGGGGCCAATCAGCCCCAGCATTTT. The encoded protein is CASSYARGANQPQHF.

The sample holds a few counts of this clonotype. The V gene is TRBV28, the J gene TRBJ1-4; no firm D call. V gave up 5 bases and J gave up 0 bases, with 7 bases separating them. CDR3 length equals 14 residues. Per the germline V gene, CDR1 is MDHEN and CDR2 is SYDVKM. The DNA for the CDR3 is TGTGCCAGCAGTCCTCCTGCAACTAATGAAAAACTGTTTTTT. This translates into CASSPPATNEKLFF.

This clonotype was recorded a few times. V and J are TRBV6-1 and TRBJ2-5; 9 bases map to TRBD2. CDR3 length equals 14 residues. Germline V gene lookup returns CDR1 MNHNS and CDR2 SASEGT. Trimming cost V 8 bases and J 10 bases; bases outside gene matches: 14. CDR3 in DNA: TGTGCCAGCGGAGCGGGGGGCGAACCTAGTTTCCAGTACTTC. The encoded protein is CASGAGGEPSFQYF.

This clonotype occurred a few times. This sequence joins TRBV12-3 or TRBV12-4 and TRBJ2-3, with D maybe TRBD2 (6 bases). Trimming cost V 5 bases and J 2 bases, with 17 bases left between them. This CDR3 region has 16 residues. CDR3 in amino acids: CASSPLIGTVTDTQYF. DNA for the CDR3: TGTGCCAGCAGTCCTCTGATAGGGACTGTCACAGATACGCAGTATTTT.

This chain connects TRBV4-1 to TRBJ1-1; weak D call: TRBD1 (5 bases). V was trimmed by 3 bases and J by 4 bases, leaving 9 bases between them. This CDR3 is built from 13 residues. From germline, CDR1 is MGHRA and CDR2 YSYEKL. CDR3 nucleotide sequence: TGCGCCAGCAGCCACCGGGGCTCCACTGAAGCTTTCTTT. Translated: CASSHRGSTEAFF.